A selection of T cell receptor beta chains follows, all from one sample in a study of blood T cell dynamics during melanoma immunotherapy. Assay: immunoSEQ multiplex PCR; the TCRdb copy retains only in-frame clones and omits some. The data hold more than 6,000 clones, with around four fifths observed a single time. The source material was blood, sampled from a patient treated with checkpoint blockade. Receptors originate from a human donor with melanoma. Some clones in this sample may be carry-over from other donors' samples. CDR3s include the opening cysteine and the closing phenylalanine or tryptophan. D genes are given only for firm matches. Size is stated for part of the rows, as once, few or many counts, or as a class when the clone is expanded.

v_call	d_call	j_call	clone_size	cdr3_aa	cdr3_nt
TRBV9	TRBD1	TRBJ2-5	NA	CASSIGTAQETQYF	TGTGCCAGCAGCATTGGGACAGCACAAGAGACCCAGTACTTC
TRBV7-9	NA	TRBJ1-1	NA	CASSFRGNTEAFF	TGTGCCAGCAGCTTCAGGGGGAACACTGAAGCTTTCTTT
TRBV9	NA	TRBJ2-1	NA	CASSVANAQPNEQFF	TGTGCCAGCAGCGTAGCTAACGCCCAGCCCAATGAGCAGTTCTTC
TRBV2	NA	TRBJ2-1	NA	CASSVGARYNEQFF	TGTGCCAGCAGTGTGGGCGCGCGGTACAATGAGCAGTTCTTC
TRBV9	NA	TRBJ2-1	NA	CASSPPGGGGNEQFF	TGTGCCAGCAGCCCCCCGGGGGGCGGGGGCAATGAGCAGTTCTTC
TRBV19	NA	TRBJ2-1	NA	CASTQTGSYNEQFF	TGTGCCAGTACTCAGACTGGATCCTACAATGAGCAGTTCTTC
TRBV5-1	TRBD1	TRBJ1-6	NA	CASSWDRELYNSPLHF	TGTGCCAGCAGCTGGGACAGGGAGCTCTATAATTCACCCCTCCACTTT
TRBV6-4	NA	TRBJ2-3	NA	CASSDTTADTQYF	TGTGCCAGCAGTGACACAACAGCGGATACGCAGTATTTT
TRBV2	NA	TRBJ2-7	once	CASSERGTPTGEQYF	TGTGCCAGCAGTGAAAGGGGCACTCCGACTGGCGAGCAGTACTTC
TRBV5-6	NA	TRBJ2-2	NA	CASSLEFGGARTGELFF	TGTGCCAGCAGCTTAGAATTTGGGGGGGCGCGCACCGGGGAGCTGTTTTTT
TRBV10-2	TRBD2	TRBJ2-2	NA	CASSPSGGTGELFF	TGCGCCAGCAGCCCTAGCGGGGGCACCGGGGAGCTGTTTTTT
TRBV30	NA	TRBJ1-2	NA	CAWSVLLSYGYTF	TGTGCCTGGAGTGTACTTCTTAGCTATGGCTACACCTTC
TRBV10-2	NA	TRBJ2-2	NA	CAFRRGGDGELFF	TGCGCCTTTAGGAGGGGAGGTGACGGGGAGCTGTTTTTT